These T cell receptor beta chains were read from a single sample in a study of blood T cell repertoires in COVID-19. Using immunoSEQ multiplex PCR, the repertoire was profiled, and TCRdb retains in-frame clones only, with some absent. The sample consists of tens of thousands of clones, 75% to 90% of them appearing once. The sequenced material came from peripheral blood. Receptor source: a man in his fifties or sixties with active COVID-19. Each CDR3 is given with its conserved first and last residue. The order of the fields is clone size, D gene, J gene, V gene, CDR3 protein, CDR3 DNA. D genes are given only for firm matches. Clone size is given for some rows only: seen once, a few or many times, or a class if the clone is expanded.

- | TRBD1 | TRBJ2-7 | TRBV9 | CASSPFGQGSDEQYF | TGTGCCAGCAGCCCCTTCGGACAGGGGAGCGACGAGCAGTACTTC
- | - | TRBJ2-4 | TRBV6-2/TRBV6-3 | CASSYGLGLIAKNIQYF | TGTGCCAGCAGTTATGGGCTGGGCCTGATAGCCAAAAACATTCAGTACTTC
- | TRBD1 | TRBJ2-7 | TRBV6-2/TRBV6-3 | CASSYAFGTGFSYEQYF | TGTGCCAGCAGTTACGCTTTCGGGACAGGGTTTTCCTACGAGCAGTACTTC
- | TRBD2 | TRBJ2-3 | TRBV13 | CASSLEPGTSGGDTQYF | TGTGCCAGCAGCTTAGAGCCCGGGACTAGCGGGGGAGATACGCAGTATTTT
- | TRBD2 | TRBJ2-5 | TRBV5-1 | CASSSRLAGARETQYF | TGCGCCAGCAGCTCCAGACTAGCGGGAGCCAGAGAGACCCAGTACTTC
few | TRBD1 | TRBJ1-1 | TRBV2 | CASSGDRNTEAFF | TGTGCCAGCAGCGGGGACAGGAACACTGAAGCTTTCTTT
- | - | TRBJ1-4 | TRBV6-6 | CASSLQGSGEKLFF | TGTGCCAGCAGCTTACAGGGTAGTGGGGAAAAACTGTTTTTT
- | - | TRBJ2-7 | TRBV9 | CASSVGLRGVQYF | TGTGCCAGCAGCGTAGGGTTGAGAGGAGTCCAGTACTTC
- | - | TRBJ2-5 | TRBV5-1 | CASSLAGFSGTQYF | TGCGCCAGCAGCTTGGCAGGGTTCTCGGGGACCCAGTACTTC
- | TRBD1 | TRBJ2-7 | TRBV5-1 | CVSSFLPAGTGFYEQYF | TGCGTCAGCAGCTTTCTCCCTGCCGGGACAGGGTTCTACGAGCAGTACTTC
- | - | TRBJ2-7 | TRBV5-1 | CASSLDRGLYEQYF | TGCGCCAGCAGCTTGGACAGGGGACTCTACGAGCAGTACTTC
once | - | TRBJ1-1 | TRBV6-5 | CASRFHRANTEAFF | TGTGCCAGCAGATTCCACAGGGCGAACACTGAAGCTTTCTTT
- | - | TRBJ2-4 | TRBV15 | CATSRELLASIQYF | TGTGCCACCAGCAGAGAGTTGCTAGCTAGCATTCAGTACTTC
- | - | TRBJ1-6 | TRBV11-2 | CASSLDWIGSNSPLHF | TGTGCCAGCAGCTTAGATTGGATAGGGAGTAATTCACCCCTCCACTTT
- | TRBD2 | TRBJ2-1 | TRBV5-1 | CASSLTGGASYNEQFF | TGCGCCAGCAGCTTAACCGGGGGGGCTTCCTACAATGAGCAGTTCTTC
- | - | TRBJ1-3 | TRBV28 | CASRGTGYSGNTIYF | TGTGCCAGCAGGGGAACAGGCTACTCTGGAAACACCATATATTTT
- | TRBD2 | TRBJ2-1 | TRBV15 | CATSRAPGLAGDNEQFF | TGTGCCACCAGCAGAGCCCCAGGCCTAGCGGGAGACAATGAGCAGTTCTTC
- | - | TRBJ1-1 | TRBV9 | CASSVGTIAEAFF | TGTGCCAGCAGCGTAGGGACAATCGCTGAAGCTTTCTTT
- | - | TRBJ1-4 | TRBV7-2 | CASSLLGDSNEKLFF | TGTGCCAGCAGCTTACTCGGGGACTCTAATGAAAAACTGTTTTTT